These T cell receptor beta chains were read from a single sample in a study of metastatic and nonmetastatic thyroid tumors. TCRdb re-called clones via MiXCR from the PCR reads. Found here are approximately 20,000 clones, approximately 32% of them singletons; the top ten hold roughly 19%. The sequenced material came from adjacent normal tissue. These receptors came from a female donor with papillary thyroid cancer or a benign thyroid nodule (not recorded which). Some clones in this sample may be carry-over from other donors' samples. The CDR3 runs from the conserved cysteine through the conserved F or W.

v_gene,j_gene,CDR3aa
TRBV2,TRBJ2-1,CASSEVGNEQFF
TRBV7-3,TRBJ2-7,CASRLADWYEQYF
TRBV6-1,TRBJ2-7,CASSSRTGAYEQYF
TRBV6-1,TRBJ1-2,CASSPGPNYGYTF
TRBV27,TRBJ2-2,CASSLVSGELFF
TRBV4-2,TRBJ1-4,CASSQVGQHNEKLFF
TRBV12-3/TRBV12-4,TRBJ1-1,CASSFGQGSTEAFF
TRBV28,TRBJ1-3,CASSLGRGSGNTIYF
TRBV4-3,TRBJ2-1,CASSHPLSGGTYNEQFF
TRBV28,TRBJ2-6,CASSLYAGANVLTF
TRBV6-4,TRBJ2-7,CASSERLAGFLSYEQYF
TRBV6-2/TRBV6-3,TRBJ1-2,CASRPDRKPYGYTF
TRBV20-1,TRBJ2-2,CSARPGLAGTGELFF
TRBV12-3/TRBV12-4,TRBJ2-5,CASSLGPGETQYF
TRBV24-1,TRBJ2-3,CATSLPGQVSTDTQYF
TRBV19,TRBJ1-2,CASTSGQRNYGYTF
TRBV6-2/TRBV6-3,TRBJ2-3,CASSYSTWGARSTDTQYF
TRBV12-3/TRBV12-4,TRBJ2-6,CASRTAGYPGSSVLTF
TRBV2,TRBJ2-5,CASSEALGSGSGETQYF
TRBV19,TRBJ2-1,CASSWTPEEGNEQFF
TRBV4-1,TRBJ2-1,CASSQDGAGLREQFF
TRBV29-1,TRBJ2-5,CSVARDRTYQETQYF
TRBV20-1,TRBJ2-3,CSARERDQRRTDTQYF
TRBV6-1,TRBJ2-2,CASSSGGRWSGELFF
TRBV5-1,TRBJ2-1,CASSLAGWNEQFF
TRBV12-3/TRBV12-4,TRBJ1-5,CASSLMGLSNQPQHF
TRBV20-1,TRBJ2-7,CSARDGLGGVNEQYF
TRBV19,TRBJ1-5,CASSMGHARPQHF
TRBV19,TRBJ1-5,CASSATLQGGFQPQHF
TRBV28,TRBJ2-2,CASSSTSGSHGELFF
TRBV25-1,TRBJ2-1,CASSSPRVGSGRTSYNEQFF